This TCR beta chain was documented in a study of cytomegalovirus exposure and HLA in healthy donors. About the study: Previous work identified 90 million to 130 million unique TCR beta sequences from about 179 million T cells.

The CDR3 is 15 amino acids. Trimming took 4 bases from V and 5 from J; bases not matched to a gene: 8. Looked up from germline, CDR1 is SNHLY and CDR2 is FYNNEI. Use of 60 Vbeta and 13 Jbeta primers characterized the PCR. The assay was immunoSEQ multiplex PCR, and TCRdb's table has in-frame clones only and misses some. Of about 190,000 clones listed, about four fifths are singletons. Sequenced sample: PBMCs. This chain joins TRBV2 and TRBJ1-1; 9 nucleotides agree with TRBD1. The sequence was obtained from a woman aged 50 to 65 in good health and CMV-seronegative. This chain's CDR3 is CASSGGTGLGTEAFF. In DNA, the CDR3 is TGTGCCAGCAGTGGAGGGACAGGGCTGGGAACTGAAGCTTTCTTT.